This TCR beta chain was observed in a study of response to subunit inactivated influenza vaccine. Notes on the study in general: Authors suggested few new T cells are recruited by each seasonal influenza vaccination.

TCRdb re-derived calls from the RT-PCR reads in MiXCR, one entry per CDR3 protein. The table shows more than 700,000 distinct CDR3 sequences, with 21% occurring only once. This clonotype occurred a few times. Its matching antigen is unknown. The specimen comprised PBMCs from blood, sampled 5 to 6 days after vaccination. The sequence came from a man aged 50 or older who received an inactivated influenza vaccine.

CDR3 loop: CASGLDRATEAFF. The CDR3 DNA follows: TGTGCCAGCGGATTGGACAGGGCCACTGAAGCTTTCTTT. This chain uses TRBV9 with TRBJ1-1, with 8 positions matching TRBD1. The CDR3 is 13 amino acids. Per germline, CDR1 SGDLS and CDR2 YYNGEE. The V and J ends lost 7 bases and 4 bases, in that order; junction bases with no gene match: 6.